The 9 T cell receptor beta chains in this list originate from one sample, sequenced in a study of T cells expressing NK-cell markers. From the 5' RACE reads, TCRdb lists one entry per CDR3 protein and no DNA. The repertoire table contains 400,000 to 450,000 distinct CDR3 sequences. Sequenced: blood T cells: a sorted CD56 or NKG2C T cell subset, CD4+ or CD8+ T cells, or bulk PBMC T cells (not recorded which). The receptors were sampled from a woman between 18 and 75 years old in good health.

The chain carries TRBV4-1 and TRBJ1-5; TCRdb lists TRBD1, though no DNA is available to test this call. The CDR3 is made up of 16 amino acids. The V gene's germline CDR1 is MGHRA and CDR2 YSYEKL. The CDR3 region is CASSQELTGLGQPQHF.

The CDR3: CASSPLAGVGPDTQYF. The chain has TRBV18 and TRBJ2-3; TCRdb indicates TRBD2, and absent DNA this call remains unverified. Germline loops: CDR1 KGHSH, CDR2 LQKENI. The CDR3 is 16 residues long.

This chain links TRBV5-1 with TRBJ2-6. The germline CDR1 and CDR2 sequences are SGHRS and YFSETQ. CDR3 length: 15 amino acids. This CDR3 is CASSLGQIVPNVLTF.

The V call is TRBV9, the J call TRBJ2-7; TCRdb reports TRBD1, a call that lacks DNA to check it against. Germline V gives CDR1 SGDLS, CDR2 YYNGEE. This CDR3 has 15 residues. The CDR3 here is CASSVKGGSSYEQYF. Drawing the rest from reference TRBV9 and TRBJ2-7, the complete variable domain is DSGVTQTPKHLITATGQRVTLRCSPRSGDLSVYWYQQSLDQGLQFLIQYYNGEERAKGNILERFSAQQFPDLHSELNLSSLELGDSALYFCASSVKGGSSYEQYFGPGTRLTVT.

V usage is TRBV7-2 and J usage is TRBJ2-6. The V gene's germline CDR1 is SGHTA and CDR2 FQGNSA. The CDR3 sequence is 15 residues long. The CDR3 protein is CASSLVLSGANVLTF.

This rearrangement joins TRBV18 to TRBJ2-3; lacking DNA, the TRBD1 call made by TCRdb goes unchecked. The germline V gene encodes CDR1 KGHSH and CDR2 LQKENI. The CDR3 runs 14 residues. CDR3 protein: CASSRGTNTDTQYF.

The J gene is TRBJ1-5, the V gene TRBV7-2; TCRdb selects TRBD1, and the lack of DNA leaves this call unchecked. The CDR3 is 16 residues long. The germline V gene encodes CDR1 SGHTA and CDR2 FQGNSA. The CDR3 spells CASSLDRGEGNQPQHF.

The chain combines TRBV11-2 with TRBJ2-1; as DNA is missing, the TRBD2 call by TCRdb cannot be tested. This CDR3 is 16 amino acids long. Germline lookup yields CDR1 SGHAT and CDR2 FQNNGV. CDR3 loop: CASSFSSGGAPLEQFF. Full variable domain (rest looked up from reference TRBV11-2 and TRBJ2-1): EAGVAQSPRYKIIEKRQSVAFWCNPISGHATLYWYQQILGQGPKLLIQFQNNGVVDDSQLPKDRFSAERLKGVDSTLKIQPAKLEDSAVYLCASSFSSGGAPLEQFFGPGTRLTVL.

The V gene is TRBV11-2, the J gene TRBJ1-1; absent DNA, TCRdb's TRBD1 call cannot be checked. CDR1 is SGHAT and CDR2 is FQNNGV in the germline V gene. The CDR3 has 13 amino acids. The CDR3 spells CASTLGGGDEAFF.